The 6 T cell receptor beta chains reported below all come from one sample, sequenced in a study of blood T cell repertoires in COVID-19. Data came from immunoSEQ multiplex PCR; TCRdb stores just in-frame clones and leaves some out. The table has approximately 190,000 clones, around 84% seen once; the top ten hold about 20%. Sequenced: peripheral blood. The source of these receptors is a human donor in a cohort sampled during active COVID-19.

The chain uses TRBV5-1 and TRBJ2-3; possibly TRBD1 for D (7 bases). With 3 bases removed from V and 4 bases from J, the gap between germline ends came to 15 bases. This CDR3 is 15 amino acids long. The germline V gene has CDR1 SGHRS and CDR2 YFSETQ. DNA for the CDR3: TGCGCCAGCAGCTCACAGGGGACTTTTTCAGATACGCAGTATTTT. Amino acid sequence: CASSSQGTFSDTQYF. The full variable domain, its missing parts supplied by reference TRBV5-1 and TRBJ2-3, is KAGVTQTPRYLIKTRGQQVTLSCSPISGHRSVSWYQQTPGQGLQFLFEYFSETQRNKGNFPGRFSGRQFSNSRSEMNVSTLELGDSALYLCASSSQGTFSDTQYFGPGTRLTVL.

The chain recombines TRBV7-6 with TRBJ2-6; D perhaps matches TRBD1 (6 bases). V was pared by 5 bases and J by 2 bases, with 10 bases between. CDR1 SGHVS and CDR2 FNYEAQ come from the germline V gene. This CDR3 contains 15 residues. CDR3 bases: TGTGCCAGCAGCGCCAACAGGGCTGGGGCCAACGTCCTGACTTTC. Residues: CASSANRAGANVLTF.

The rearrangement uses TRBV19 and TRBJ2-7; 8 bases line up with TRBD1. This CDR3 contains 14 residues. Germline lookup yields CDR1 LNHDA and CDR2 SQIVND (reference sequence). V shed 5 bases and J 5 bases; nucleotides not matched to a gene: 8. CDR3 amino acids: CASSSAGQVHEQYF. The CDR3 DNA reads TGTGCCAGTAGTTCCGCGGGACAGGTTCACGAGCAGTACTTC.

The chain joins TRBV6-6 to TRBJ1-5; D remains ambiguous. Per germline, CDR1 MNHNY and CDR2 SVGAGI (reference sequence). Trimming pared 0 bases from V and 5 bases from J, leaving 8 bases between. The CDR3 extends over 14 amino acids. Here the CDR3 DNA reads TGTGCCAGCAGTTACTCCGGCCGGGATCAGCCCCAGCATTTT. It codes for CASSYSGRDQPQHF.

V gene TRBV27 combines with J gene TRBJ1-6, with a weak D call TRBD1 (5 bases). V was cut by 6 bases and J by 6 bases, with 12 bases left in between. This CDR3 has 14 residues. Germline loops: CDR1 MNHEY, CDR2 SMNVEV (reference sequence). CDR3 in amino acids: CASRLQGRNSPLHF. In DNA, the CDR3 is TGTGCCAGCAGGCTCCAGGGCCGTAATTCACCCCTCCACTTT.

This clone was counted once. V gene TRBV15 combines with J gene TRBJ2-5, with TRBD2 matching 7 bases. The CDR3 runs to 15 residues. Per germline, CDR1 LNHNV and CDR2 YYDKDF (reference sequence). V dropped 4 bases and J dropped 5; count of bases not matched to a gene: 10. In nucleotides, the CDR3 is TGTGCCACCAGCAAAGGACACGGGGGGTTGGAGACCCAGTACTTC. It yields the protein CATSKGHGGLETQYF.